Listed here are 5 T cell receptor beta chains from one sample, sequenced in a study of CD8 T cells in Susac syndrome. A quantity of about 0.5 to 1 ug RNA underwent reverse transcription using random hexamers. Via MiXCR, TCRdb re-called the immunoSEQ multiplex PCR reads, giving one row per CDR3 protein. The repertoire includes around 100,000 distinct CDR3 sequences, around 96% of them detected once, and 0.25% to 0.35% sits in the top ten. The sample comprised CD8+ T cells from PBMCs. The receptors were gathered from a human donor with Susac syndrome.

The J gene is TRBJ2-7, the V gene TRBV29-1, with 9 bases identical to TRBD1. This CDR3 contains 13 residues. CDR1 and CDR2 from the germline V gene are SQVTM and ANQGSEA. Losses at the gene ends were 7 bases for V and 3 bases for J; bases not matched to a gene: 7. CDR3 protein: CSAAGTGRYEQYF. As DNA, the CDR3 is TGCAGCGCTGCCGGGACAGGGCGCTACGAGCAGTACTTC.

This clonotype was detected only once. V is TRBV6-5 and J is TRBJ1-1, with D tentatively TRBD1 (6 bases). The CDR3 totals 13 residues. The V end was cut by 4 bases, the J end by 8 bases, with 14 bases between. In germline, CDR1 is MNHEY, CDR2 SVGAGI. The CDR3 DNA sequence: TGTGCCAGCAGTTCTCCGGGGGACATAGAAGCTTTCTTT. This translates into CASSSPGDIEAFF.

This clonotype was seen a few times. The chain links TRBV6-2 or TRBV6-3 to TRBJ2-1; TRBD2 agrees at 7 bases. CDR1 and CDR2 from the germline V gene are MNHEY and SVGEGT. Losses at the gene ends were 6 bases for V and 3 bases for J; bases not matched to a gene: 5. There are 14 residues in the CDR3. Here the CDR3 reads CASSASGDYNEQFF. The DNA for the CDR3 is TGTGCCAGCAGCGCGAGCGGGGACTACAATGAGCAGTTCTTC.

This chain connects TRBV29-1 to TRBJ1-2, with D tentatively TRBD1 (5 bases). This CDR3 comprises 13 residues. The germline V gene encodes CDR1 SQVTM and CDR2 ANQGSEA. V gave up 4 bases and J gave up 0 bases, with 9 bases separating them. The CDR3 nucleotides read TGCAGCGTTGCAGGGTCCGCTAACTATGGCTACACCTTC. Amino acids: CSVAGSANYGYTF.

This rearrangement joins TRBV5-1 to TRBJ1-4; D gene ambiguous. CDR1 SGHRS and CDR2 YFSETQ come from the germline V gene. The V end was cut by 5 bases, the J end by 8 bases, with 13 bases between. The CDR3 loop spans 13 amino acids. The CDR3 reads CASRPGPAEKLFF. Here the CDR3 DNA reads TGCGCCAGCAGACCCGGGCCGGCGGAAAAACTGTTTTTT.